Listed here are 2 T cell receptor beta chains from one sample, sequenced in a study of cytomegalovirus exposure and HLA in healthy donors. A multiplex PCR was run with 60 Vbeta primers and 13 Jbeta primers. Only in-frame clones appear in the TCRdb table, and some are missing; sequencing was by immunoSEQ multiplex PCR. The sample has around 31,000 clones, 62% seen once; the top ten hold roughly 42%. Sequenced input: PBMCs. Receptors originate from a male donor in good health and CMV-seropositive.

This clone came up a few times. In DNA form, the CDR3 reads TGTGCCAGCAGCCTATATAACAGGGGGTATGGCTACACCTTC. Translating it yields CASSLYNRGYGYTF. V gene TRBV14 combines with J gene TRBJ1-2; 8 nucleotides line up with TRBD1. V shed 4 bases and J 5 bases; nucleotides not matched to a gene: 6. The CDR3 is 14 amino acids. CDR1 and CDR2 from the germline V gene are SGHDN and FVKESK.

The CDR3 region is CASSIAGGRGQPQHF. The CDR3 DNA is TGTGCCAGTAGTATCGCCGGCGGCAGAGGTCAGCCCCAGCATTTT. The chain couples TRBV19 to TRBJ1-5; no firm D call. This CDR3 is 15 amino acids long. Germline values: CDR1 LNHDA, CDR2 SQIVND (reference sequence). V was shortened by 3 bases and J by 6 bases, with 15 bases between the two germline ends.